This T cell receptor (beta chain) was sequenced for a study of shared clonotypes between healthy human individuals (dated by TCRdb to about 2020). About the full investigation: Two women and three men aged 18 to 49 years were included in the cohort. For each donor, three plates each were used for CD4 naive and CD4 memory, two plates were used for CD8 naive, and one plate was used for CD8 memory. To estimate repertoire size and how much clonotypes are shared between individuals, the study performed deep sequencing of blood TCR repertoires from five healthy adults. To increase sequencing depth and limit assay-specific biases, TCR repertoire library preparation and sequencing were carried out by different laboratories using diverse techniques. Per donor, leukapheresis produced somewhere between about 0.9 and 9.5 billion PBMCs. What the research found in general, with its limitations: Sampling was restricted to blood, and TCR repertoires in tissues likely differ from the TCR repertoires found in blood. Because the study included a small number of donors, the genetic and exposure-history diversity represented was limited. Even with the large sequencing depth, rarefaction of the sorted-subset datasets indicated that sequencing was incomplete. Pairwise subsampling indicated that sequencing depth was expected to affect the degree of clonotype sharing among donors. Compared with non-shared clonotypes, the clonotypes found in all four sorted-subset donors had higher generation probabilities. Larger estimated clonotype richness was generally found for naive subsets than for memory subsets. Across a few donors, approximately 4.9% of naive CD4, roughly 3.5% of naive CD8, under 2.5% of memory CD4, and roughly 0.4% of memory CD8 clonotypes were shared.

In the case of this clone: Which antigen it targets is not known. No per-base quality is available; no much larger clone lies one base away.

TCR CDR3 regions were amplified from genomic DNA by multiplex PCR using the deep immunoSEQ assay. Genomic DNA extracted from each cell subset was distributed evenly over all wells of several immunoSEQ 96-well plates, and each plate served as one replicate. Each replicate PCR for sorted subsets received roughly 0.2 ug genomic DNA, equal to roughly 29,000 T cell genomes. The purified libraries were quantified using a Qubit 3.0 fluorometer, sized with a Bioanalyzer 2100, and then quantified again using the KAPA Library Quantification kit. A separate single-read 150-cycle Illumina NextSeq 550 flow cell was used to sequence each immunoSEQ 96-well plate. Per the authors' processing: The immunoSEQ output contained only junctional sequences without quality scores, so filtering could not match that applied to full-length reads. Sequences were annotated with PyIR, a Python wrapper for IgBLAST v1.9, using IMGT germline references to assign V/J genes and CDR3. Any read was removed if the V/J assignment was weak (E-value above 1e-6), the CDR3 was missing, or the read contained stop codons, out-of-frame junctions, or ambiguous translated residues. A V3J clonotype was defined by an identical inferred V gene, J gene, and CDR3 amino acid sequence. To compute the percentage overlap between repertoires, the number of shared unique clonotypes was divided by the size of the smaller repertoire. Three approaches were used to assess repertoire richness: RTK rarefaction, the Chao1 estimator, and Recon v2.1 estimates of unobserved clonotypes. Generation probabilities were computed with OLGA for all TCRbeta clonotypes obtained by the gDNA method from a handful of donors. TCRdb holds this immuneACCESS table with in-frame rearrangements only. Some clones are missing; in checked studies, unresolved V genes explain under half, and the rest has no known cause. V and J calls plus clone size are reproduced from that table; the DNA served to infer D and trimming. This sample lists millions of clones; about 95% were detected once. The leading ten clones occupy more than 0.95% of the sample.

CD8 naive samples were CD45RO-negative cells positively selected for CCR7, giving a CD45RA+CCR7+ population that excluded TemRA cells. Healthy HIV-negative adults with no recently reported acute infections or vaccinations were included as donors. Every donor was a Caucasian adult residing in Nashville, Tennessee, USA. Blood was collected by leukapheresis, and PBMCs were isolated by Ficoll-Histopaque density gradient centrifugation and then cryopreserved in liquid nitrogen vapor phase. Purity and quantity of every magnetically sorted T cell population were checked by analytical flow cytometry. From each sorted fraction, genomic DNA was isolated and quantified by UV absorbance on a Nanodrop 2000c. For this chain, trimming is 5 bases at the V end and 2 bases at the J end, and the number of junction bases without a gene match is 4. CDR1 and CDR2 were assigned from the germline V gene (reference sequence) as LNHNV and YYDKDF. The CDR3 holds 14 amino acids from the cysteine to the phenylalanine. CDR3 DNA is the only sequence kept; it has 42 bases, read in frame from the first base.

In this chain, TRBV15 is recombined with TRBJ2-3; 7 bases in the junction line up with TRBD1. The clonotype comes from a man in his late teens or twenties in good health. Sequenced input: naive CD8+ T cells sorted from blood. The cell subset or site tag for this specimen amounts to: CD45RA+CCR7+. The bases are TGTGCCACCAGCCAGGACAGGTACACAGATACGCAGTATTTT. Its translation is CATSQDRYTDTQYF.